This paragraph covers one T cell receptor (beta chain) sequence. Profiling relied on immunoSEQ multiplex PCR, and the TCRdb table lists in-frame clones only, not all of them. The sample carries 150,000 to 200,000 clones, around nine tenths recorded once. This sample stems from a study of blood T cell repertoires in COVID-19. The CDR3 sequence is 14 residues long. The V gene lost 1 base and the J gene lost 4 bases, with 10 bases spanning the gap. Germline V gene data show CDR1 as SGHTA and CDR2 as FQGNSA. The sequenced material came from peripheral blood. The source of this sequence is a woman aged 70-85 years with COVID-19, enrolled during active disease. The genes are TRBV7-2 and TRBJ1-1; D gene uncertain. DNA of the CDR3: TGTGCCAGCAGCTTAGGAGGGAAGGGCACTGAAGCTTTCTTT. This sequence encodes CASSLGGKGTEAFF.